This TCR beta chain was captured by sequencing in a study of shared clonotypes between healthy human individuals. Repertoires were generated with immunoSEQ multiplex PCR, while TCRdb's copy carries only in-frame clones and drops some. Altogether approximately 2.1 million clones are present, over 90% being singletons, with the ten largest covering 0.39%. CDR1 is SGHRS and CDR2 is YFSETQ in the germline V gene. The CDR3 length is 14 residues. V was shortened by 2 bases and J by 4 bases, with 13 bases between the two germline ends. The gene calls are TRBV5-1 and TRBJ2-7; D is possibly TRBD2 (7 bases). The TCR originated in a man aged 18 to 35 in good health. Some clones in this sample may be carry-over from other donors' samples. Input material: naive CD4+ T cells from PBMCs. Subset denoted: CD45RA+ positively selected. The CDR3 region is CASSFRGASYEQYF. DNA of the CDR3: TGCGCCAGCAGCTTCCGGGGGGCTAGTTACGAGCAGTACTTC.